The source of this TCR beta chain is a study of blood T cell repertoires in COVID-19. For the study at large: Samples came from the United States, Italy and Spain, spanning acute and convalescent COVID-19. Nucleic acid was either cDNA or gDNA, and it came from T cells, B-cell-depleted T cells, or PBMCs.

Per the study methods: The assay estimated nucleated cells by amplifying reference gene primers. TCRdb's table, derived via immunoSEQ multiplex PCR, lists solely in-frame clones and lacks some. D and trimming come from the DNA, and the V and J calls and clone size come from that table. The repertoire has 490,000 or so clones, roughly nine tenths of them found once; the top ten carry just over 8%. The CDR3 contains 14 residues. The ends lost 0 bases at V and 11 bases at J; junction bases unmatched: 7. CDR1 LNHNV and CDR2 YYDKDF come from the germline V gene (reference sequence). Participants had their cohort set by participant-reported clinical history.

The receptor's source is a woman aged 60-75 years who had recovered from COVID-19. The gene calls are TRBV15 and TRBJ1-5, with 7 positions matching TRBD1. The sample comprised PBMCs or T cells enriched from blood (not recorded which). The CDR3 protein is CATSRDTGAGAQHF. CDR3 bases: TGTGCCACCAGCAGAGATACAGGGGCCGGAGCCCAGCATTTT.